This T cell receptor (beta chain) was sequenced during a study of blood T cell repertoires in COVID-19. Across the study: Samples of COVID-19 (acute and convalescent) were obtained from the United States, Italy and Spain. Sample material is recorded as cDNA or gDNA derived from T cells, B-cell-depleted T cells, or PBMCs.

Trimming left V 6 bases short and J 0 bases short, with 12 bases between. The CDR3 has 15 residues. Germline V gives CDR1 SGHAT, CDR2 FQNNGV. The authors' processing: Estimation of nucleated cell counts was performed using reference gene primer amplification. Clones were read by immunoSEQ multiplex PCR, and TCRdb kept only the in-frame ones, dropping some. V, J and clone size reflect that table, while D and trimming were determined from the DNA. This table has 25,000 to 35,000 clones, over 80% appearing once. Sequencing was carried out using peripheral blood. The source of this sequence is a human donor with active COVID-19. The donor label of this sample is uncertain. The chain employs TRBV11-2 and TRBJ1-3; possible D gene TRBD1, 5 bases. CDR3 coding DNA: TGTGCCAGCAGTCTGGGGGGTCACTCTGGAAACACCATATATTTT. Translating gives CASSLGGHSGNTIYF.